Presented here are 25 T cell receptor beta chains from one specimen sequenced in a study of T cells of healthy individuals (dated by TCRdb to the late 2010s). The method was 5' RACE. TCRdb records Illumina MiSeq as the sequencer. TCRdb reprocessed the public reads (quality trimming at Q25 with fastp, clone calling with MiXCR) and kept in-frame beta chains. Here each entry gathers all rows of one CDR3 protein and keeps the most common genes and DNA. In all, the sample holds tens of thousands of distinct CDR3 sequences, and roughly 15% of those were seen once. The ten largest clones take up roughly a sixth of the sample. These receptors originate from a human donor in good health.

This clonotype was seen many times. V gene TRBV7-9 combines with J gene TRBJ1-4, with 9 bases lining up with TRBD1. This CDR3 is 14 amino acids long. J lost 8 bases, V lost 3 bases, and 4 bases had no gene match. CDR1 is SEHNR and CDR2 is FQNEAQ in the germline V gene (reference sequence). CDR3 loop: CASSLGQGVEKLFF. For the CDR3, the DNA is TGTGCCAGCAGCTTGGGACAGGGAGTAGAAAAACTGTTTTTT.

This clonotype was seen repeatedly, ten times or more. This chain connects TRBV7-2 to TRBJ2-7; D remains ambiguous. Trimming stripped 3 bases from V and 7 bases from J, with 16 bases between. The CDR3 spans 14 residues. Germline lookup yields CDR1 SGHTA and CDR2 FQGNSA. The CDR3 nucleotides are TGTGCCAGCAGCTTTGACGCTGTAGGTGGAGAGCAGTACTTC. The encoded protein is CASSFDAVGGEQYF.

The rearrangement joins TRBV24-1 to TRBJ2-3; 10 bases map to TRBD1. The CDR3 runs 16 residues. The V gene's germline CDR1 is KGHDR and CDR2 SFDVKD. With 4 bases clipped from V and 4 bases from J, the junction kept 7 bases outside the gene matches. DNA for the CDR3: TGTGCCACCAGTGAGCCCGGGACAGGGGAGTCAGATACGCAGTATTTT. Protein sequence: CATSEPGTGESDTQYF.

This clonotype was picked up many times. The chain joins TRBV6-5 to TRBJ1-2, with TRBD1 identical over 10 bases. This CDR3 contains 16 residues. Germline V gene data show CDR1 as MNHEY and CDR2 as SVGAGI. V lost 5 bases, J lost 3 bases, and 9 bases stayed unmatched. CDR3 DNA: TGTGCCAGCAGTCTTACGGTGACAGGGGGCCACTATGGCTACACCTTC. This translates into CASSLTVTGGHYGYTF.

This sequence joins TRBV20-1 and TRBJ2-1; 12 bases line up with TRBD2. The CDR3 sequence is 15 residues long. CDR1 DFQATT and CDR2 SNEGSKA come from the germline V gene (reference sequence). V lost 6 bases to trimming and J lost 0 bases; unmatched junction nucleotides: 3. CDR3 sequence: CSAQTSGSSYNEQFF. As DNA, the CDR3 is TGCAGTGCCCAGACTAGCGGGAGCTCCTACAATGAGCAGTTCTTC.

This rearrangement joins TRBV7-6 to TRBJ2-7; no firm D call. Trimming left V 2 bases short and J 3 bases short, with 14 bases between. The CDR3 is 15 residues long. CDR1 SGHVS and CDR2 FNYEAQ come from the germline V gene. CDR3 DNA: TGTGCCAGCAGCTTAACCAGAATAGGGAACTACGAGCAGTACTTC. Translated: CASSLTRIGNYEQYF. The full variable domain, its missing parts supplied by reference TRBV7-6 and TRBJ2-7, is GAGVSQSPRYKVTKRGQDVALRCDPISGHVSLYWYRQALGQGPEFLTYFNYEAQQDKSGLPNDRFSAERPEGSISTLTIQRTEQRDSAMYRCASSLTRIGNYEQYFGPGTRLTVT.

This clonotype was detected a few times. J is TRBJ1-2 and V is TRBV2; D gene uncertain. Trimming took 4 bases from V and 2 from J, leaving 14 bases between them. This CDR3 spans 15 amino acids. Germline V gene data show CDR1 as SNHLY and CDR2 as FYNNEI. CDR3 bases: TGTGCCAGCAGTGTGGCCCCAGATGGGAACTATGGCTACACCTTC. It specifies CASSVAPDGNYGYTF.

The sample holds a few counts of this clonotype. V gene TRBV7-8 combines with J gene TRBJ2-2; 10 nucleotides line up with TRBD2. Trimming at V came to 1 base and at J to 1 base, leaving 6 bases not matched to a gene. The CDR3 has 18 amino acids. Germline V gene sequence: CDR1 SGHVS, CDR2 FQNEAQ. The CDR3 coding sequence is TGTGCCAGCAGCTTAGGTCCCAGCGGGGGGGAGAACACCGGGGAGCTGTTTTTT. Its translation is CASSLGPSGGENTGELFF.

This clonotype was detected ten times or more. V usage is TRBV7-9 and J usage is TRBJ2-7; the match to TRBD1 covers 7 bases. Trimming took 4 bases from V and 2 from J; bases not matched to a gene: 8. The V gene's germline CDR1 is SEHNR and CDR2 FQNEAQ (reference sequence). This CDR3 comprises 15 residues. CDR3 loop: CASSSVRDRTYEQYF. In nucleotides, the CDR3 is TGTGCCAGCAGCTCCGTCAGGGACAGAACCTACGAGCAGTACTTC.

J is TRBJ2-1 and V is TRBV6-2 or TRBV6-3, with TRBD2 identical over 16 bases. The V gene's germline CDR1 is MNHEY and CDR2 SVGEGT. This CDR3 region has 17 residues. V trimming: 6 bases; J trimming: 8 bases; junction bases outside the gene matches: 10. CDR3 DNA sequence: TGTGCCAGCAGCTTCGGGACTAGCGGGGGGGGAAGGTATGAGCAGTTCTTC. As protein: CASSFGTSGGGRYEQFF.

Ten or more counts support this clonotype. V gene TRBV7-9 combines with J gene TRBJ2-7, with D possibly matching TRBD1 (5 bases). CDR1 and CDR2 from the germline V gene are SEHNR and FQNEAQ (reference sequence). This CDR3 spans 15 amino acids. With 0 bases removed from V and 4 bases from J, the gap between germline ends came to 13 bases. CDR3 DNA: TGTGCCAGCAGCTTAGCTCGGCAGGGAACGTACGAGCAGTACTTC. It translates to CASSLARQGTYEQYF.

A few counts support this clonotype. The chain links TRBV7-6 to TRBJ2-4, with 16 bases fitting TRBD2. The CDR3 runs to 16 residues. Germline assignment: CDR1 SGHVS and CDR2 FNYEAQ. V lost 5 bases and J lost 9; bases outside the gene matches: 7. CDR3 in amino acids: CASSQGTSGGASIQYF. The DNA for the CDR3 is TGTGCCAGCAGCCAGGGGACTAGCGGGGGGGCGAGCATTCAGTACTTC.

This clonotype appeared many times. The CDR3 reads CSVAQDDEQFF. The CDR3 nucleotides read TGCAGCGTTGCTCAGGACGATGAGCAGTTCTTC. The chain links TRBV29-1 to TRBJ2-1; D ambiguous. CDR1 and CDR2 from the germline V gene are SQVTM and ANQGSEA. Trimming left V 4 bases short and J 8 bases short, with 9 bases between. The CDR3 loop spans 11 amino acids.

This clonotype was counted a few times. The DNA of the CDR3 is TGTGCCAGCTCAGACAACCGGCCAGTTCAGGGGGGAGGTGAAGCTTTCTTT. This translates into CASSDNRPVQGGGEAFF. This chain uses TRBV18 with TRBJ1-1; 7 bases are a match to TRBD1. The CDR3 runs 17 residues. Trimming at V came to 5 bases and at J to 7 bases, leaving 19 bases not matched to a gene. Per germline, CDR1 KGHSH and CDR2 LQKENI. Together with reference TRBV18 and TRBJ1-1, the CDR3 gives the full variable domain: NAGVMQNPRHLVRRRGQEARLRCSPMKGHSHVYWYRQLPEEGLKFMVYLQKENIIDESGMPKERFSAEFPKEGPSILRIQQVVRGDSAAYFCASSDNRPVQGGGEAFFGQGTRLTVV.

This chain links TRBV3-1 with TRBJ2-1, with TRBD1 identical over 9 bases. V shed 3 bases, J shed 10 bases, and the junction held 7 bases outside the gene matches. Looked up from germline, CDR1 is LGHDT and CDR2 is YNNKEL (reference sequence). This CDR3 region has 14 residues. CDR3 sequence reads: CASSHTGTGMEQFF. DNA of the CDR3: TGTGCCAGCAGCCACACTGGGACAGGGATGGAGCAGTTCTTC.

The chain joins TRBV3-1 to TRBJ1-2; unclear D gene. The V gene's germline CDR1 is LGHDT and CDR2 YNNKEL (reference sequence). Trimming shortened V by 1 base and J by 0 bases, and 9 bases separated the two germline ends. The CDR3 loop spans 15 amino acids. DNA of the CDR3: TGTGCCAGCAGCCAAGCGGACCCTTCTAACTATGGCTACACCTTC. This translates into CASSQADPSNYGYTF. Using reference TRBV3-1 and TRBJ1-2 for the parts outside the CDR3, the full variable domain is DTAVSQTPKYLVTQMGNDKSIKCEQNLGHDTMYWYKQDSKKFLKIMFSYNNKELIINETVPNRFSPKSPDKAHLNLHINSLELGDSAVYFCASSQADPSNYGYTFGSGTRLTVV.

This clonotype was counted between two and nine times. The chain uses TRBV6-2 or TRBV6-3 and TRBJ2-3; 7 nucleotides align to TRBD1. Looked up from germline, CDR1 is MNHEY and CDR2 is SVGEGT. V shed 7 bases and J 2 bases; nucleotides not matched to a gene: 3. The CDR3 has 13 amino acids. In DNA form, the CDR3 reads TGTGCCAGCAAGACAGGGATCACAGATACGCAGTATTTT. As protein: CASKTGITDTQYF.

This clonotype was recorded many times. This chain links TRBV29-1 with TRBJ2-3; D is undetermined. The CDR3 contains 14 residues. V lost 4 bases and J 0 bases, leaving 11 bases between the germline ends. CDR1 SQVTM and CDR2 ANQGSEA come from the germline V gene. As DNA, the CDR3 is TGCAGCGTTGGTACCATAGCTAGCACAGATACGCAGTATTTT. It codes for CSVGTIASTDTQYF.

This clonotype has a count of ten or more. The genes are TRBV6-5 and TRBJ2-3, with 8 bases matching TRBD1. This CDR3 is 16 amino acids long. With V trimmed by 5 bases and J by 4 bases, 11 bases remained unmatched. Germline V lookup: CDR1 MNHEY, CDR2 SVGAGI. The CDR3 DNA reads as TGTGCCAGCAGTAGACAGGGGCTAGGTGCACCAGATACGCAGTATTTT. Its translation: CASSRQGLGAPDTQYF.

This clonotype came up many times. The chain has TRBV20-1 and TRBJ2-5, with 10 bases matching TRBD2. CDR1 is DFQATT, CDR2 SNEGSKA, per germline (reference sequence). V trimming: 5 bases; J trimming: 2 bases; junction bases outside the gene matches: 11. The CDR3 has 16 amino acids. CDR3 amino acids: CSAEAGAAGGQETQYF. In DNA form, the CDR3 reads TGCAGTGCTGAGGCAGGGGCAGCGGGAGGGCAAGAGACCCAGTACTTC.

V usage is TRBV7-2 and J usage is TRBJ2-5; D call uncertain. Trimming took 3 bases from V and 3 from J, leaving 2 bases between them. The CDR3 totals 11 residues. Germline V gene data show CDR1 as SGHTA and CDR2 as FQGNSA. Written as DNA, the CDR3 is TGTGCCAGCAGCTTCAAAGAGACCCAGTACTTC. Translating gives CASSFKETQYF.

This sequence joins TRBV12-3 or TRBV12-4 and TRBJ1-1, with D maybe TRBD1 (5 bases). Trimming took off 6 bases at V and 2 bases at J, with 13 bases between the two ends. The CDR3 length is 14 residues. The CDR3 spells CASSESGHNTEAFF. In DNA form, the CDR3 reads TGTGCCAGCAGCGAGTCAGGGCACAACACTGAAGCTTTCTTT.

There are many counts of this clonotype. The J gene is TRBJ2-2, the V gene TRBV7-2, with D hard to call. CDR3 length: 13 amino acids. V was shortened by 5 bases and J by 7 bases, with 11 bases between the two germline ends. CDR1 is SGHTA, CDR2 FQGNSA, per germline. CDR3 region: CASSLPGVGELFF. Written as DNA, the CDR3 is TGTGCCAGCAGCCTACCTGGGGTCGGGGAGCTGTTTTTT.

There are many counts of this clonotype. This chain uses TRBV7-9 with TRBJ2-3; perhaps D is TRBD1 or TRBD2 (6 bases each). Germline lookup yields CDR1 SEHNR and CDR2 FQNEAQ (reference sequence). Trimming left V 5 bases short and J 4 bases short, with 22 bases between. CDR3 length: 17 residues. The CDR3 region has the DNA TGTGCCAGCAGCCCCCGGCGGTCTAGCCGGGGGCCAGATACGCAGTATTTT. It specifies CASSPRRSSRGPDTQYF.

V is TRBV10-3 and J is TRBJ2-1, with 7 nucleotides matching TRBD2. Trimming at V came to 6 bases and at J to 7 bases, leaving 9 bases not matched to a gene. The CDR3 consists of 14 residues. Germline V gene sequence: CDR1 ENHRY, CDR2 SYGVKD. The CDR3 DNA sequence: TGTGCCATCAGCGGACGGGACGGGGGGAATGAGCAGTTCTTC. Translated, it gives CAISGRDGGNEQFF.